Below are 16 T cell receptor beta chains sequenced from a single sample in a study of breast tumors, draining lymph nodes, adjacent tissues. Breast cancer patients provided tissue from their axillary draining lymph nodes. Via MiXCR, TCRdb re-called the multiplex PCR reads, giving one row per CDR3 protein. The sample includes 200,000 to 300,000 distinct CDR3 sequences, more than 30% of them seen just once. Sequences were obtained from axillary lymph node tissue. These receptors were collected from a female donor with breast cancer. Some clones in this sample may be carry-over from other donors' samples.

This chain connects TRBV5-4 to TRBJ1-1; 9 nucleotides line up with TRBD1. V trimming: 0 bases; J trimming: 2 bases; junction bases outside the gene matches: 11. This CDR3 has 18 residues. Per germline, CDR1 SGHNT and CDR2 YYREEE (reference sequence). The CDR3 sequence is CASSLGLRTGARNTEAFF. CDR3 DNA: TGTGCCAGCAGCTTGGGTCTTCGGACAGGGGCCCGTAACACTGAAGCTTTCTTT.

Ten or more counts support this clonotype. The chain combines TRBV20-1 with TRBJ2-3; the D gene is possibly TRBD2 (7 bases). CDR1 is DFQATT and CDR2 is SNEGSKA in the germline V gene (reference sequence). V lost 1 base and J lost 9, with 17 bases in between. This CDR3 has 14 residues. The DNA for the CDR3 is TGCAGTGCTAGAGTGGGCGGGGGCCCTAGGACGCAGTATTTT. Translated, it gives CSARVGGGPRTQYF.

There are many counts of this clonotype. V is TRBV29-1 and J is TRBJ2-2; 11 positions agree with TRBD2. Trimming removed 7 bases from V and 6 bases from J; junction bases left unmatched: 1. Germline V gene data show CDR1 as SQVTM and CDR2 as ANQGSEA. CDR3 size: 12 residues. As DNA, the CDR3 is TGCAGCGGGACTAGCGGGCCCGGGGAGCTGTTTTTT. Residues: CSGTSGPGELFF.

This clonotype was observed many times. The rearrangement uses TRBV7-9 and TRBJ2-5; D is uncertain. Germline CDR1 reads SEHNR; CDR2 reads FQNEAQ (reference sequence). The CDR3 length is 16 residues. The V end was cut by 5 bases, the J end by 4 bases, with 20 bases between. This CDR3 reads CASSTRKIELIETQYF. In DNA form, the CDR3 reads TGTGCCAGCAGCACGAGGAAGATCGAATTAATAGAGACCCAGTACTTC.

In regard to this clonotype: No DNA is shown, since the ends of the CDR3 on it are uncertain; the CDR3 is the one TCRdb lists. The rearrangement uses TRBV24-1 and TRBJ2-5. The CDR3 adds up to 14 amino acids, both ends counted. CDR1 is KGHDR and CDR2 is SFDVKD in the germline V gene. The CDR3 protein is CATSVHSTRLHLRF.

The chain recombines TRBV7-8 with TRBJ1-1, with D maybe TRBD1 (6 bases). The CDR3 consists of 14 residues. V lost 5 bases to trimming and J lost 11 bases, with 21 bases between them. Per germline, CDR1 SGHVS and CDR2 FQNEAQ. CDR3 in amino acids: CASSQTGGSSGAFF. CDR3 nucleotides: TGTGCCAGCAGCCAAACGGGGGGCTCTAGCGGGGCTTTCTTT. Full variable domain (missing parts from reference TRBV7-8 and TRBJ1-1): GAGVSQSPRYKVAKRGQDVALRCDPISGHVSLFWYQQALGQGPEFLTYFQNEAQLDKSGLPSDRFFAERPEGSVSTLKIQRTQQEDSAVYLCASSQTGGSSGAFFGQGTRLTVV.

Many counts were recorded for this clonotype. The V call is TRBV5-1, the J call TRBJ1-3; no reliable D call. Germline assignment: CDR1 SGHRS and CDR2 YFSETQ. The CDR3 runs to 12 residues. V dropped 7 bases and J dropped 1 base, with 6 bases sitting between them. CDR3 DNA: TGCGCCAGCGCGGGGTCTGGAAACACCATATATTTT. This translates into CASAGSGNTIYF.

This clonotype was recorded at least ten times. This CDR3 is CASSLAGVRAYTF. CDR3 sequence (DNA): TGTGCCAGCAGCTTGGCCGGCGTGAGGGCATACACCTTC. The V and J genes are TRBV5-8 and TRBJ1-2, with D hard to call. Germline V gives CDR1 SGHTS, CDR2 YDEGEE. Trimming pared 0 bases from V and 11 bases from J, leaving 14 bases between. The CDR3 extends over 13 amino acids.

This clonotype was seen repeatedly, ten times or more. The chain couples TRBV5-1 to TRBJ2-3; 7 bases fit TRBD1. V lost 0 bases and J lost 2; bases outside the gene matches: 9. There are 17 residues in the CDR3. Looked up from germline, CDR1 is SGHRS and CDR2 is YFSETQ. The CDR3 DNA follows: TGCGCCAGCAGCTTGGCTCGGACAGGCCACAACACAGATACGCAGTATTTT. Protein sequence: CASSLARTGHNTDTQYF.

There are many counts of this clonotype. The J gene is TRBJ2-1, the V gene TRBV4-1; 9 bases align to TRBD2. Germline values: CDR1 MGHRA, CDR2 YSYEKL. Trimming cost V 3 bases and J 6 bases; bases outside gene matches: 6. The CDR3 has 15 residues. The CDR3 nucleotides are TGCGCCAGCAGCCAGGTAGCGGGAGTGGTCAATGAGCAGTTCTTC. It specifies CASSQVAGVVNEQFF.

Notes on this clonotype: This clone may be a read error of a much larger clone one base away. The V and J genes are TRBV27 and TRBJ1-6, with 9 positions matching TRBD1. The CDR3 contains 15 residues. Germline V gives CDR1 MNHEY, CDR2 SMNVEV (reference sequence). The CDR3 bases are TGTGCCAGCAGTAGGGACAGGGACTATAATTCACTCCTCCACTTT. Its translation: CASSRDRDYNSLLHF.

The rearrangement joins TRBV28 to TRBJ2-5; 11 nucleotides agree with TRBD2. V lost 8 bases, J lost 5 bases, and 13 bases stayed unmatched. Germline CDR1 is MDHEN and CDR2 is SYDVKM. The CDR3 runs to 16 residues. The CDR3 sequence is CASQRVRSSGRETQYF. As DNA, the CDR3 is TGTGCCAGCCAAAGGGTTCGGTCTAGCGGGAGGGAGACCCAGTACTTC.

A note on this clonotype: This may stem from a read error, because a much larger clone lies one nucleotide away. The chain carries TRBV9 and TRBJ2-5, with 8 bases fitting TRBD2. Germline assignment: CDR1 SGDLS and CDR2 YYNGEE. The CDR3 has 13 residues. V was clipped by 4 bases and J by 9 bases; unmatched bases: 8. The CDR3 sequence is CASSQPGGEAQYF. DNA of the CDR3: TGTGCCAGCAGCCAACCGGGGGGGGAGGCCCAGTACTTC.

CDR3 coding DNA: TGTGCCATCAGGCCTGGAGGGGACGGAAACACCTTC. This codes for CAIRPGGDGNTF. This sequence joins TRBV10-3 and TRBJ1-2, with D maybe TRBD1 (5 bases). The CDR3 has 12 amino acids. V lost 6 bases to trimming and J lost 12 bases, with 17 bases between them. Germline CDR1 and CDR2: ENHRY and SYGVKD.

This clonotype appeared many times. The chain couples TRBV19 to TRBJ2-7; the D is unclear. V lost 4 bases and J lost 2, with 12 bases in between. Germline V gene sequence: CDR1 LNHDA, CDR2 SQIVND (reference sequence). This CDR3 has 14 amino acids. CDR3 sequence reads: CASSTTTETYEQYF. CDR3 DNA: TGTGCCAGTAGTACCACGACGGAAACCTACGAGCAGTACTTC.

The sample holds many counts of this clonotype. The CDR3 loop reads CASTLEDGRPQHF. In DNA form, the CDR3 reads TGTGCCAGCACCTTGGAGGATGGGCGGCCCCAGCATTTT. The chain has TRBV12-3 or TRBV12-4 and TRBJ1-5; D unresolved. Trimming pared 7 bases from V and 9 bases from J, leaving 16 bases between. The CDR3 is made up of 13 amino acids.